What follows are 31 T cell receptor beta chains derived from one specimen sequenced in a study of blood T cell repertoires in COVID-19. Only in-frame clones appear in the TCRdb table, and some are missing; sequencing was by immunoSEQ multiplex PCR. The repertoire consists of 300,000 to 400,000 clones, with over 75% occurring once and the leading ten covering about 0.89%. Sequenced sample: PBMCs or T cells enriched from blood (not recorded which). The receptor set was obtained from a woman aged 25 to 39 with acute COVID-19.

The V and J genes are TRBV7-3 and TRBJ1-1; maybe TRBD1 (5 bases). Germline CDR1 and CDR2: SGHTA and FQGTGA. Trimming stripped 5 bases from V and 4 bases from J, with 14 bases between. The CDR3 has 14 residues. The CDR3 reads CASSPQGGVTEAFF. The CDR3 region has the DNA TGTGCCAGCAGCCCCCAGGGCGGGGTCACTGAAGCTTTCTTT.

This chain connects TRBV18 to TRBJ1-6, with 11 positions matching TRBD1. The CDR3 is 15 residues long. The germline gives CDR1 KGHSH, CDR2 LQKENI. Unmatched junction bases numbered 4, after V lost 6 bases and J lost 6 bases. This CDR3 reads CASSVGQGVNSPLHF. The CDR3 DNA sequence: TGTGCCAGCTCCGTGGGACAGGGGGTTAATTCACCCCTCCACTTT.

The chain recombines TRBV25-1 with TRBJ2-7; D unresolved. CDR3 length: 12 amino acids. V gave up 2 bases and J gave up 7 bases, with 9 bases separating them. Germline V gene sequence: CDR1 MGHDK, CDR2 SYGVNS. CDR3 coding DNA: TGTGCCAGCAGTGAACCGAGAGGAGAGCAGTACTTC. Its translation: CASSEPRGEQYF.

The CDR3 DNA is TGCGCCAGCAGCTTGTTAGGCGGGGCCCTCGTTGATGAGCAGTTCTTC. The encoded protein is CASSLLGGALVDEQFF. V gene TRBV5-1 combines with J gene TRBJ2-1, with D perhaps matching TRBD2 (6 bases). The length of the CDR3 is 16 residues. Deletions cut 1 base from V and 8 bases from J, with 19 bases between. The germline CDR1 and CDR2 sequences are SGHRS and YFSETQ.

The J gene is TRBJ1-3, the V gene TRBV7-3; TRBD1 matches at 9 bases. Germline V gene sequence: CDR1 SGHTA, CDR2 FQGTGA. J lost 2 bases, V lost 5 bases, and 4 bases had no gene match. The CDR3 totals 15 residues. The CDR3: CASSVTGGTGNTIYF. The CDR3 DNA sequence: TGTGCCAGCAGCGTGACAGGGGGGACTGGAAACACCATATATTTT. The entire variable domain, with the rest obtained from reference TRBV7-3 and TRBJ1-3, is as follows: GAGVSQTPSNKVTEKGKYVELRCDPISGHTALYWYRQSLGQGPEFLIYFQGTGAADDSGLPNDRFFAVRPEGSVSTLKIQRTERGDSAVYLCASSVTGGTGNTIYFGEGSWLTVV.

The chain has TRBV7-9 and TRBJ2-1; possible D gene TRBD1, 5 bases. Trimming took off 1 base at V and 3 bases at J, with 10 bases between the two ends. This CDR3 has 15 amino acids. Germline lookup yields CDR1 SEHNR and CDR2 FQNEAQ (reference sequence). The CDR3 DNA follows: TGTGCCAGCAGCTTAGAGGGGATTTACTACAATGAGCAGTTCTTC. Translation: CASSLEGIYYNEQFF.

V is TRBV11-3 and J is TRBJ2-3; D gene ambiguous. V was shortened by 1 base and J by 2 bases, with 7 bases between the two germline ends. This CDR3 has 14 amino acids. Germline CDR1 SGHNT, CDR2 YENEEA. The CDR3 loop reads CASSLGADTDTQYF. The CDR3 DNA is TGTGCCAGCAGCTTAGGGGCAGACACAGATACGCAGTATTTT.

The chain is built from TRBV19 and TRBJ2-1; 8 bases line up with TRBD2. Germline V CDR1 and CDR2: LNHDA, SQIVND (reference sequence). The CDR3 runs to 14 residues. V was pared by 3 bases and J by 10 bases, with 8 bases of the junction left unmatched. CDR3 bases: TGTGCCAGTAGTATCAGCGGGGGCGGGCGGGAGCAGTTCTTC. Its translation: CASSISGGGREQFF.

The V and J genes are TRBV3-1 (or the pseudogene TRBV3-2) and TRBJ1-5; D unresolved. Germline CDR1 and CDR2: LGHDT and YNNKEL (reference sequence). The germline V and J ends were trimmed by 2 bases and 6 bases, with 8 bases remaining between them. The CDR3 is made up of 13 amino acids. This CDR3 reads CASSQLGSQPQHF. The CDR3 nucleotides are TGTGCCAGCAGCCAATTGGGGAGTCAGCCCCAGCATTTT.

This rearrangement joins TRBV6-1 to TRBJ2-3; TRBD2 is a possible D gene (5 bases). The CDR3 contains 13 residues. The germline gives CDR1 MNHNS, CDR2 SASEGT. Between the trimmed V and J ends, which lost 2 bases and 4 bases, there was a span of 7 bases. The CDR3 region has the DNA TGTGCCAGCAGTGAACGGGGATCAGATACGCAGTATTTT. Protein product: CASSERGSDTQYF.

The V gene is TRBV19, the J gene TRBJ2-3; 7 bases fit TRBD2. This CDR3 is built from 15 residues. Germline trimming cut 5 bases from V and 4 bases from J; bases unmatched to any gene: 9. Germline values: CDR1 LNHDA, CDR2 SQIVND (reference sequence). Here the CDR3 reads CASSPNRLASDTQYF. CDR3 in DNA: TGTGCCAGTAGTCCTAATAGACTAGCCTCAGATACGCAGTATTTT.

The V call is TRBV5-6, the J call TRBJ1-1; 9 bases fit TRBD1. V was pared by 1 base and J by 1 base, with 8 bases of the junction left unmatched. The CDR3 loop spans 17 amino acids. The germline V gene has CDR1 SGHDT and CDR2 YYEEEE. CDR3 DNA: TGTGCCAGCAGCTTGCGGCGGACAGGGGAGGGGAACACTGAAGCTTTCTTT. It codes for CASSLRRTGEGNTEAFF.

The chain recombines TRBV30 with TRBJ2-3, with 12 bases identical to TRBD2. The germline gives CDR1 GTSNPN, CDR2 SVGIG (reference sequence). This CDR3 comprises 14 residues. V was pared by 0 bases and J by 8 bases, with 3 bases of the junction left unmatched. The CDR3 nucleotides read TGTGCCTGGAGTGTACTAGCGGGGGGAGGTACGCAGTATTTT. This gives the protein CAWSVLAGGGTQYF. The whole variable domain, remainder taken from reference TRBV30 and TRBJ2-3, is SQTIHQWPATLVQPVGSPLSLECTVEGTSNPNLYWYRQAAGRGLQLLFYSVGIGQISSEVPQNLSASRPQDRQFILSSKKLLLSDSGFYLCAWSVLAGGGTQYFGPGTRLTVL.

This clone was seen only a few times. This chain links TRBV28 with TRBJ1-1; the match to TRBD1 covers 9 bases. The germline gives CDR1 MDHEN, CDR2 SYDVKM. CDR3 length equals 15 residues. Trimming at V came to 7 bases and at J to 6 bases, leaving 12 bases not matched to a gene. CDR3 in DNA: TGTGCCAGCAATACAGGGGGCGCAGGGGACGCTGAAGCTTTCTTT. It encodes CASNTGGAGDAEAFF.

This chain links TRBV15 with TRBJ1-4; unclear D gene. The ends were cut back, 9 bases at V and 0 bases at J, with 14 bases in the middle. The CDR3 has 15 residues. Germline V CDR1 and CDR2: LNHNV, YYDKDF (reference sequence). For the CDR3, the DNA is TGTGCCACGAAATATGAGGGAGCAACTAATGAAAAACTGTTTTTT. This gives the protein CATKYEGATNEKLFF.

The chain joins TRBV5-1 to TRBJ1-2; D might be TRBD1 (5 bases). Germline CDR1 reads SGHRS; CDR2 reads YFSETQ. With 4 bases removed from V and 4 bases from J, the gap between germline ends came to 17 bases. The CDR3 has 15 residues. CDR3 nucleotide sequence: TGCGCCAGCAGCCCCCGTGAAGGGGTTGGCTATGGCTACACCTTC. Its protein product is CASSPREGVGYGYTF.

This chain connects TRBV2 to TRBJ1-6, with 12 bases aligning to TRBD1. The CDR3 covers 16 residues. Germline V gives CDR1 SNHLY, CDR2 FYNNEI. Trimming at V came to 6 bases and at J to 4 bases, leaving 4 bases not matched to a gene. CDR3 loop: CASSGTGGRYNSPLHF. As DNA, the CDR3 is TGTGCCAGCAGCGGGACAGGGGGCAGGTATAATTCACCCCTCCACTTT.

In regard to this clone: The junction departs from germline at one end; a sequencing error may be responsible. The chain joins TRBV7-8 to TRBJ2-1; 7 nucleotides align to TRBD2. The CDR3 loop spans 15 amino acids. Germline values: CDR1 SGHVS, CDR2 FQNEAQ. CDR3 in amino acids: CSTMGGDSSYNEQFF. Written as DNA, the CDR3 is TGCTCTACGATGGGGGGGGATAGCTCCTACAATGAGCAGTTCTTC.

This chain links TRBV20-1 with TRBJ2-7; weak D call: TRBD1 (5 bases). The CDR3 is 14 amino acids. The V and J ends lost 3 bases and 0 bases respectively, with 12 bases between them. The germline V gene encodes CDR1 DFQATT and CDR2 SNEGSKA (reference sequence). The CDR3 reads CSASQRGPSYEQYF. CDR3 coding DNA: TGCAGTGCTAGTCAAAGGGGTCCCTCCTACGAGCAGTACTTC.

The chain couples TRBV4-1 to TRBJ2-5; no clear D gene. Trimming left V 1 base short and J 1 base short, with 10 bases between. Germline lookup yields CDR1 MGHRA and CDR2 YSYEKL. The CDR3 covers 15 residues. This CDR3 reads CASSQVMWSQETQYF. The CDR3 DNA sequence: TGCGCCAGCAGCCAAGTGATGTGGAGCCAAGAGACCCAGTACTTC.

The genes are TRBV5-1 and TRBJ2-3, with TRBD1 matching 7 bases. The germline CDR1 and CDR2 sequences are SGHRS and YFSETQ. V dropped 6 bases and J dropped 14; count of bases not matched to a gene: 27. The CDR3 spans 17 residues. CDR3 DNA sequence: TGCGCCAGCAACTTAATACCGACAGGGCACTCTACCGCCAGGCGGTATTTT. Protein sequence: CASNLIPTGHSTARRYF.

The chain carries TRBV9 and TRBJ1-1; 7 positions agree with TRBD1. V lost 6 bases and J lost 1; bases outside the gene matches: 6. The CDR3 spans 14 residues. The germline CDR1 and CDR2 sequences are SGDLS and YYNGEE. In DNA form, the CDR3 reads TGTGCCAGCACCAGAACAGGGGCGAACACTGAAGCTTTCTTT. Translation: CASTRTGANTEAFF.

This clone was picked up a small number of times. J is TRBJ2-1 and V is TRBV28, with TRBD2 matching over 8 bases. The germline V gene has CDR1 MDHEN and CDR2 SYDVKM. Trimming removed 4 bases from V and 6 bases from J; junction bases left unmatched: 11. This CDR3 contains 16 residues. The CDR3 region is CASSSPRGGLINEQFF. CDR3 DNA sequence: TGTGCCAGCAGTTCCCCTCGGGGGGGGTTGATCAATGAGCAGTTCTTC.

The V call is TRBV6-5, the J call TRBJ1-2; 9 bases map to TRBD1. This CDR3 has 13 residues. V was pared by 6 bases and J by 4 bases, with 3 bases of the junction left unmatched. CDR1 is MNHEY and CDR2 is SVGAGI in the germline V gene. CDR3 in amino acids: CASRGQGSYGYTF. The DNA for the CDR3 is TGTGCCAGCAGGGGACAGGGTAGCTATGGCTACACCTTC.

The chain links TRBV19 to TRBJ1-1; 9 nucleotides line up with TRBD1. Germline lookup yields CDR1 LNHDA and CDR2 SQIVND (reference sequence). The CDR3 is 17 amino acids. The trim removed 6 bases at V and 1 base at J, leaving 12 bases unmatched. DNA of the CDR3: TGTGCCAGTAGCCCGATACCGGGACAGGGAGCGAACACTGAAGCTTTCTTT. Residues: CASSPIPGQGANTEAFF.

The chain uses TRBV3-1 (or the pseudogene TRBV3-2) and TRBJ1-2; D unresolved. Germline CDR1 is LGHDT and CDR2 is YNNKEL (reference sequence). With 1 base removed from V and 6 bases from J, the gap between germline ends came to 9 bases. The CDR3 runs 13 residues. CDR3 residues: CASSQGGVNGYTF. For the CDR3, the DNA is TGTGCCAGCAGCCAAGGGGGAGTCAATGGCTACACCTTC.

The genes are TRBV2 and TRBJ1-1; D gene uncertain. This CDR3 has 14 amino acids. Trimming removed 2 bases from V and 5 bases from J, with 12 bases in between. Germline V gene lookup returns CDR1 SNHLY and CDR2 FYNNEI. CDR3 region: CASSEFIRETEAFF. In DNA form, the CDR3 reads TGTGCCAGCAGTGAATTTATAAGAGAAACTGAAGCTTTCTTT.

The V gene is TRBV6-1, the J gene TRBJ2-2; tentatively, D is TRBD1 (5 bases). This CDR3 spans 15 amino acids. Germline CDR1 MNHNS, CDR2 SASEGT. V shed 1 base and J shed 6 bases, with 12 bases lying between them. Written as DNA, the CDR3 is TGTGCCAGCAGTGAAGAAGGTGGGGCGGCCGGGGAGCTGTTTTTT. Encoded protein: CASSEEGGAAGELFF.

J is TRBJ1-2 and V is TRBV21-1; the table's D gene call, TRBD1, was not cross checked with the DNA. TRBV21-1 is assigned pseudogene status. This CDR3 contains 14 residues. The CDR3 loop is CASSQGAEDYGYTF. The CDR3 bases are TGTGCCAGCAGTCAGGGGGCGGAGGACTATGGCTACACCTTC.

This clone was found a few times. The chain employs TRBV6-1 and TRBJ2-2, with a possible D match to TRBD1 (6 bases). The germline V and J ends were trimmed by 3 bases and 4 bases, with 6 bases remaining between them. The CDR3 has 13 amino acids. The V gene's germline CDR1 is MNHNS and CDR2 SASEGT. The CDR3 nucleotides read TGTGCCAGCAGTGACAGGGGCACCGGGGAGCTGTTTTTT. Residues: CASSDRGTGELFF.

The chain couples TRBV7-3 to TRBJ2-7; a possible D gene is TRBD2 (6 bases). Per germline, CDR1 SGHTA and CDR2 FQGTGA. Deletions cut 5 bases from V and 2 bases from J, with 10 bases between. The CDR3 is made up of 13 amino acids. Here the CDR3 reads CASSPPGAYEQYF. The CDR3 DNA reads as TGTGCCAGCAGCCCCCCGGGGGCCTACGAGCAGTACTTC.